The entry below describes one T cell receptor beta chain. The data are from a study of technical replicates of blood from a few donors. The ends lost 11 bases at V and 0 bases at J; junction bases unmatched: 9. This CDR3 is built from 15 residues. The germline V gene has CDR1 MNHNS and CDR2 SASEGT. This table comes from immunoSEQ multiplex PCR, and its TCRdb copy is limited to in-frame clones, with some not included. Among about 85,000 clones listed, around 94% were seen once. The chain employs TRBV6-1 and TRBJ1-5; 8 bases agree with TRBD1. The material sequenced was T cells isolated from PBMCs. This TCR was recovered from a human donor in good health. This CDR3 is CAGTRDRYSNQPQHF. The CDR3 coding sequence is TGTGCCGGTACGCGGGACAGGTATAGCAATCAGCCCCAGCATTTT.